This TCR beta chain was identified during a study of blood T cell repertoires in COVID-19. At the level of the study: Sites in the United States, Italy and Spain provided acute and convalescent COVID-19 samples. Sources were T cells, B-cell-depleted T cells, or PBMCs; the material itself was cDNA or gDNA.

The trim removed 5 bases at V and 0 bases at J, leaving 4 bases unmatched. In germline, CDR1 is SEHNR, CDR2 FQNEAQ (reference sequence). This CDR3 has 17 residues. Assay used: immunoSEQ multiplex PCR; TCRdb lists only in-frame clones, some missing. The data hold about 98,000 clones, with around nine tenths observed a single time. This sequence joins TRBV7-9 and TRBJ2-3; 14 nucleotides align to TRBD2. The TCR originated in a middle-aged man with active COVID-19. The sample consisted of peripheral blood. In DNA form, the CDR3 reads TGTGCCAGCAGCGGACGGACTAGCGGGGGGAGCACAGATACGCAGTATTTT. It yields the protein CASSGRTSGGSTDTQYF.